A single sample gave rise to the 19 T cell receptor beta chains below, sequenced in a study of OX40 agonist ivuxolimab in advanced cancers. The repertoire was sequenced with immunoSEQ multiplex PCR; TCRdb's copy has only in-frame clones and lacks some. The sample carries about 19,000 clones, more than 60% recorded once. Specimen: CD4+ or CD8+ T cells sorted from blood, collected in a trial of the OX40 agonist ivuxolimab. The receptor set was obtained from an adult with an advanced solid tumor such as melanoma, head and neck, liver or kidney cancer.

Concerning this clone itself: One junction end disagrees with the germline gene, perhaps due to a read error. The J gene is TRBJ1-1, the V gene TRBV25-1; TRBD1 might be the D (5 bases). The CDR3 length is 10 residues. Germline lookup yields CDR1 MGHDK and CDR2 SYGVNS. The DNA of the CDR3 is TGTGCCAGCCCAGGCGGGGGATGGGACTTT. Protein: CASPGGGWDF.

V gene TRBV6-5 combines with J gene TRBJ1-1; D is unresolved. CDR3 length equals 13 residues. Germline-derived CDR1 and CDR2 are MNHEY and SVGAGI. V lost 5 bases to trimming and J lost 1 base, with 8 bases between them. CDR3 region: CASSEKENTEAFF. The DNA for the CDR3 is TGTGCCAGCAGTGAAAAGGAGAACACTGAAGCTTTCTTT.

The rearrangement joins TRBV7-9 to TRBJ2-7, with D possibly TRBD1 on 5 matching bases. V dropped 1 base and J dropped 4 bases, with 14 bases sitting between them. The CDR3 runs to 15 residues. Germline CDR1 reads SEHNR; CDR2 reads FQNEAQ (reference sequence). The CDR3: CASSLGQGPLYEQYF. CDR3 sequence (DNA): TGTGCCAGCAGCTTAGGGCAGGGCCCGCTGTACGAGCAGTACTTC.

The rearrangement links TRBV6-6 to TRBJ1-2, with 8 bases that match TRBD1. Germline loops: CDR1 MNHNY, CDR2 SVGAGI (reference sequence). V dropped 8 bases and J dropped 2; count of bases not matched to a gene: 4. The CDR3 has 13 residues. The CDR3 DNA reads TGTGCCAGCTCGGGACAGGAGAACTATGGCTACACCTTC. Translating gives CASSGQENYGYTF.

This clone is medium-sized in the sample. J is TRBJ1-1 and V is TRBV6-5; the match to TRBD1 covers 9 bases. The trim removed 0 bases at V and 7 bases at J, leaving 3 bases unmatched. From germline, CDR1 is MNHEY and CDR2 SVGAGI. CDR3 length: 14 residues. The CDR3 region is CASSYSGQGIEAFF. The DNA of the CDR3 is TGTGCCAGCAGTTACTCGGGACAGGGTATTGAAGCTTTCTTT.

The genes are TRBV6-5 and TRBJ1-3; D call uncertain. The CDR3 length is 11 residues. Germline assignment: CDR1 MNHEY and CDR2 SVGAGI. The V gene lost 4 bases and the J gene lost 6 bases, with 4 bases spanning the gap. CDR3 DNA sequence: TGTGCCAGCAGTTCCGCAAACACCATATATTTT. It yields the protein CASSSANTIYF.

The V call is TRBV9, the J call TRBJ1-1, with D perhaps matching TRBD1 (6 bases). Germline V gene data show CDR1 as SGDLS and CDR2 as YYNGEE. The CDR3 contains 14 residues. Trimming cost V 0 bases and J 4 bases, with 10 bases left between them. The CDR3 nucleotides are TGTGCCAGCAGCGTAGAGGGGGGGACCACTGAAGCTTTCTTT. The encoded protein is CASSVEGGTTEAFF.

Only a few counts were recorded for this clone. This chain uses TRBV19 with TRBJ1-2; possible D gene TRBD1, 5 bases. The germline CDR1 and CDR2 sequences are LNHDA and SQIVND (reference sequence). The CDR3 consists of 11 residues. The V and J ends lost 5 bases and 7 bases respectively, with 8 bases between them. The CDR3 sequence is CASSPGPGYTF. CDR3 coding DNA: TGTGCCAGTAGTCCGGGACCTGGCTACACCTTC.

This sequence joins TRBV7-9 and TRBJ1-1; 9 nucleotides agree with TRBD1. Germline CDR1 and CDR2: SEHNR and FQNEAQ (reference sequence). The trim removed 5 bases at V and 2 bases at J, leaving 3 bases unmatched. CDR3 length equals 14 residues. DNA of the CDR3: TGTGCCAGCAGCCAGGGACAGGGAAACACTGAAGCTTTCTTT. Its protein is CASSQGQGNTEAFF.

There are a few counts of this clone. V gene TRBV13 combines with J gene TRBJ2-7, with D hard to call. CDR1 is PRHDT, CDR2 FYEKMQ, per germline (reference sequence). V dropped 6 bases and J dropped 5 bases, with 17 bases sitting between them. The CDR3 covers 14 residues. CDR3 sequence (DNA): TGTGCCAGCAGTTTTCGGGCCGCTAATAACGAGCAGTACTTC. Residues: CASSFRAANNEQYF.

V is TRBV7-9 and J is TRBJ1-4; 7 positions match TRBD1. This CDR3 contains 15 residues. Germline V gives CDR1 SEHNR, CDR2 FQNEAQ (reference sequence). The junction had 7 bases not matched to a gene; V was cut back by 5 bases and J by 4 bases. CDR3 DNA sequence: TGTGCCAGCAGCGCATGGGACAGAGATAATGAAAAACTGTTTTTT. This encodes CASSAWDRDNEKLFF.

The chain employs TRBV4-1 and TRBJ2-3; D gene ambiguous. Germline V gene sequence: CDR1 MGHRA, CDR2 YSYEKL. The CDR3 loop spans 11 amino acids. V gave up 6 bases and J gave up 1 base, with 2 bases separating them. The CDR3 DNA reads as TGCGCCAGCAGAGGCACAGATACGCAGTATTTT. It encodes CASRGTDTQYF.

The V call is TRBV27, the J call TRBJ1-5; 12 nucleotides align to TRBD1. CDR1 MNHEY and CDR2 SMNVEV come from the germline V gene (reference sequence). J was trimmed by 6 bases and V by 6 bases; bases with no gene match: 6. The CDR3 loop spans 15 amino acids. The CDR3 sequence: CASSPGQGAIQPQHF. The CDR3 DNA is TGTGCCAGCAGCCCGGGACAGGGGGCTATTCAGCCCCAGCATTTT.

V gene TRBV15 combines with J gene TRBJ1-1, with TRBD1 matching 7 bases. After removal of 3 bases from V and 1 base from J, the junction contained 2 bases not matched to a gene. Germline V gene lookup returns CDR1 LNHNV and CDR2 YYDKDF (reference sequence). The CDR3 is 14 residues long. The CDR3 loop is CATSSDRENTEAFF. The CDR3 DNA reads TGTGCCACCAGCAGTGACAGGGAGAACACTGAAGCTTTCTTT.

The count of this clone is one. This chain joins TRBV15 and TRBJ2-3; a weak D match, TRBD2 (5 bases). With 0 bases removed from V and 3 bases from J, the gap between germline ends came to 10 bases. Germline values: CDR1 LNHNV, CDR2 YYDKDF (reference sequence). The CDR3 runs 15 residues. CDR3 DNA sequence: TGTGCCACCAGCAGAGATTTATCGGGGACAGATACGCAGTATTTT. Encoded protein: CATSRDLSGTDTQYF.

This clone showed up just a few times. The CDR3 spells CASSPRTISEAFF. The CDR3 DNA follows: TGTGCCAGTAGCCCGAGGACAATCTCTGAAGCTTTCTTT. The chain is built from TRBV19 and TRBJ1-1; D may be TRBD1 (5 bases). CDR1 and CDR2 (germline): LNHDA, SQIVND (reference sequence). V lost 6 bases, J lost 6 bases, and 14 bases lay in between. The CDR3 is 13 amino acids.

The V call is TRBV28, the J call TRBJ1-4; D might be TRBD1 (5 bases). In germline, CDR1 is MDHEN, CDR2 SYDVKM. Trimming stripped 3 bases from V and 3 bases from J, with 14 bases between. This CDR3 spans 16 amino acids. The CDR3 DNA reads TGTGCCAGCAGTTTGCGAGGGGATGTTGCTAATGAAAAACTGTTTTTT. The encoded protein is CASSLRGDVANEKLFF.

V gene TRBV4-3 combines with J gene TRBJ1-1, with unresolved D. This CDR3 is 17 amino acids long. V was trimmed by 0 bases and J by 0 bases, leaving 14 bases between them. Germline loops: CDR1 LGHNA, CDR2 YSLEER. CDR3 sequence reads: CASSQDLVREMNTEAFF. The CDR3 DNA is TGCGCCAGCAGCCAAGATCTGGTGCGGGAAATGAACACTGAAGCTTTCTTT.

The chain has TRBV27 and TRBJ1-5, with D unresolved. Germline values: CDR1 MNHEY, CDR2 SMNVEV (reference sequence). Trimming took off 0 bases at V and 10 bases at J, with 10 bases between the two ends. This CDR3 contains 13 residues. The CDR3 DNA reads TGTGCCAGCAGTTTATCGTTTCAGTTCCCCCAGCATTTT. Encoded protein: CASSLSFQFPQHF.